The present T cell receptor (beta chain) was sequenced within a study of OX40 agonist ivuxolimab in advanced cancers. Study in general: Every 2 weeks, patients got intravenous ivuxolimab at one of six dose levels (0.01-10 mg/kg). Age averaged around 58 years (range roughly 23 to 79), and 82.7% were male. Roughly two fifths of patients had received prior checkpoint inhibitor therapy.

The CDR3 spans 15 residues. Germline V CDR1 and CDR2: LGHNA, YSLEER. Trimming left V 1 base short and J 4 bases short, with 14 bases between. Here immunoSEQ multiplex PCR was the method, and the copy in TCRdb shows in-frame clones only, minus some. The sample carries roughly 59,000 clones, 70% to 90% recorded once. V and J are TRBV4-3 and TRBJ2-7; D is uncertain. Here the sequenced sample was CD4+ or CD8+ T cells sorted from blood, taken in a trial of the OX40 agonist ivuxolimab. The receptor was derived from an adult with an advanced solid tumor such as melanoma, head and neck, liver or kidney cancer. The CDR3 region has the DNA TGCGCCAGCAGCCAAGGGGCTAGTGCAGATTACGAGCAGTACTTC. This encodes CASSQGASADYEQYF.